This is a list of T cell receptor beta chains from one sample in a study of blood T cell repertoires in COVID-19. Profiled with immunoSEQ multiplex PCR; TCRdb holds only in-frame clones, not every one. The sample contains about 6,400 clones, approximately 90% of which appear only once. The sample taken for sequencing was peripheral blood. The receptors come from a human donor in a cohort sampled during active COVID-19. Both conserved end residues are part of each CDR3. A D gene is named only where the DNA matches it firmly. Where a row states a size, it is once, few, many or the class of an expanded clone; other rows omit it.

few	TRBJ2-7	.	TRBV29-1	CSVLRERYEQYF	TGCAGCGTTTTGAGGGAGAGGTACGAGCAGTACTTC
.	TRBJ1-2	.	TRBV19	CASSNRDTAYGYTF	TGTGCCAGTAGTAACCGGGACACAGCCTATGGCTACACCTTC
.	TRBJ2-7	TRBD2	TRBV27	CASSLSGGTHSYEQYF	TGTGCCAGCAGTTTATCGGGGGGGACGCACTCCTACGAGCAGTACTTC
once	TRBJ2-5	.	TRBV25-1	CASRRAGEETQYF	TGTGCCAGTCGTCGGGCAGGGGAAGAGACCCAGTACTTC
.	TRBJ2-1	.	TRBV27	CASSLLLRSYNEQFF	TGTGCCAGCAGTTTACTACTCCGCTCCTACAATGAGCAGTTCTTC
.	TRBJ1-5	.	TRBV7-9	CASSAGGDSHQPQHF	TGTGCCAGCAGCGCGGGGGGGGATAGCCATCAGCCCCAGCATTTT
once	TRBJ2-5	TRBD2	TRBV4-2	CASSATGTSGTQETQYF	TGTGCCAGCAGCGCAACCGGGACTAGCGGAACTCAAGAGACCCAGTACTTC
.	TRBJ1-2	.	TRBV24-1	CATSDFSGMGYTF	TGTGCCACCAGTGATTTCTCAGGGATGGGCTACACCTTC
few	TRBJ1-6	.	TRBV18	CASSLTGSGSGNSPLHF	TGTGCCAGCTCACTGACAGGTTCGGGCTCGGGAAATTCACCCCTCCACTTT
few	TRBJ2-2	.	TRBV6-1	CASSEVAASAGELFF	TGTGCCAGCAGTGAGGTAGCGGCCTCCGCCGGGGAGCTGTTTTTT
.	TRBJ1-6	.	TRBV18	CASSRTGSLSPLHF	TGTGCCAGCTCCCGCACGGGGTCCCTTTCACCCCTCCACTTT
.	TRBJ1-1	.	TRBV28	CASSLRGSAVNTEAFF	TGTGCCAGCAGTCTGCGGGGGTCGGCGGTGAACACTGAAGCTTTCTTT
once	TRBJ2-2	.	TRBV7-6	CASSLRRGPTGELFF	TGTGCCAGCAGCTTACGGAGGGGCCCCACCGGGGAGCTGTTTTTT
few	TRBJ1-2	.	TRBV21-1	CASSLRPGQVIVYGYTF	TGTGCCAGCAGCCTTCGACCGGGACAAGTCATTGTCTATGGCTACACCTTC
.	TRBJ2-1	.	TRBV3-1/TRBV3-2	CASSQVRDEQFF	TGTGCCAGCAGCCAAGTTCGGGATGAGCAGTTCTTC
.	TRBJ2-3	.	TRBV4-1	CASSQDHSGEADTQYF	TGCGCCAGCAGCCAAGATCATTCAGGGGAAGCAGATACGCAGTATTTT
.	TRBJ2-7	TRBD2	TRBV10-3	CAISELAGGGGEQYF	TGTGCCATCAGTGAACTAGCGGGAGGAGGTGGGGAGCAGTACTTC
.	TRBJ2-2	.	TRBV7-2	CASSLLSTGELFF	TGTGCCAGCAGCTTGTTATCTACCGGGGAGCTGTTTTTT
.	TRBJ2-1	.	TRBV29-1	CSVDYRNNEQFF	TGCAGCGTTGACTACAGAAACAATGAGCAGTTCTTC
.	TRBJ2-7	TRBD2	TRBV19	CASSLTSGEQYF	TGTGCCAGTAGTTTAACTAGCGGGGAGCAGTACTTC
.	TRBJ2-1	TRBD2	TRBV5-1	CASSLKGLAGENEQFF	TGCGCCAGCAGCCTTAAGGGACTAGCGGGAGAAAATGAGCAGTTCTTC
.	TRBJ1-4	TRBD1	TRBV9	CASSTGTGEIATNEKLFF	TGTGCCAGCAGCACTGGGACAGGGGAAATCGCAACTAATGAAAAACTGTTTTTT
.	TRBJ2-7	TRBD1	TRBV9	CASSGGTGSTYEQYF	TGTGCCAGCAGTGGGGGGACAGGGTCGACCTACGAGCAGTACTTC
.	TRBJ2-7	TRBD1	TRBV2	CASSTGARPYEQYF	TGTGCCAGCAGTACAGGGGCGAGACCTTACGAGCAGTACTTC
few	TRBJ2-3	TRBD2	TRBV5-4	CASSPTQASGIDTQYF	TGTGCCAGCAGTCCCACTCAGGCTAGCGGAATTGATACGCAGTATTTT
.	TRBJ2-5	TRBD1	TRBV5-6	CASNPDRLQETQYF	TGTGCCAGCAACCCGGACAGGCTGCAAGAGACCCAGTACTTC